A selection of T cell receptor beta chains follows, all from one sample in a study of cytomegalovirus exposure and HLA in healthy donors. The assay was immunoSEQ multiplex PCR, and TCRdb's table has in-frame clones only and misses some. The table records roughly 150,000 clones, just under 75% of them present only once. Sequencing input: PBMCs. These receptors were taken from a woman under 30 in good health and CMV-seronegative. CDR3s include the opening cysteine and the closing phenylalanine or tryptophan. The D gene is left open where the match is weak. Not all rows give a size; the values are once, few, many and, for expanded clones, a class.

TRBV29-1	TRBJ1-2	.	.	TGCAGCGTTGAAGAGTCGACAGTTTCGAACTATGGCTACACCTTC	CSVEESTVSNYGYTF
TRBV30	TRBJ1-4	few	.	TGTGCCTGGAGCAGGGGAAATGAAAAACTGTTTTTT	CAWSRGNEKLFF
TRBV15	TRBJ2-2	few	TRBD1	TGTGCCACCAGCAGTAGGACAGGGCGGACCGGGGAGCTGTTTTTT	CATSSRTGRTGELFF
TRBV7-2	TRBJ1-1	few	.	TGTGCCAGCAGCGTATTTAGCACTGAAGCTTTCTTT	CASSVFSTEAFF
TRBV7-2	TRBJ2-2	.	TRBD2	TGTGCCAGCAGCTTGGGACTAAGGAACACCGGGGAGCTGTTTTTT	CASSLGLRNTGELFF
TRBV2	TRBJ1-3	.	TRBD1	TGTGCCAGCAGTTTGGGACAGCCGAGCTCTGGAAACACCATATATTTT	CASSLGQPSSGNTIYF
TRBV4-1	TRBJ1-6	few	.	TGCGCCAGCAGCCACGGGACACTTGATAATTCACCCCTCCACTTT	CASSHGTLDNSPLHF
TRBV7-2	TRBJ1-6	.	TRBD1	TGTGCCAGCAGCCCGGGACAGCTATCACCCCTCCACTTT	CASSPGQLSPLHF
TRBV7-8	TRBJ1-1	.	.	TGTGCCAGCAGCTTAAAAGGGGGAAACACTGAAGCTTTCTTT	CASSLKGGNTEAFF
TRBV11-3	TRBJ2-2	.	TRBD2	TGTGCCAGCAGCCAGCGGGAGGGGGACACCGGGGAGCTGTTTTTT	CASSQREGDTGELFF
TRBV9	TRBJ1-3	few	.	TGTGCCAGCAGCGTACAGGACTCTGGAAACACCATATATTTT	CASSVQDSGNTIYF
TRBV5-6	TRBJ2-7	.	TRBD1	TGTGCCAGCAGCCCCGGGACAGGAGGGGCGAAAGAGCAGTACTTC	CASSPGTGGAKEQYF
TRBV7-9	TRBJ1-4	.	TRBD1	TGTTCCAGCAGCTCGGGACAGTCTGATAATGAAAAACTGTTTTTT	CSSSSGQSDNEKLFF
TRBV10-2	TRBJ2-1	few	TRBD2	TGCGCCAGCAGTGGACTAGCGGACTCCTACAATGAGCAGTTCTTC	CASSGLADSYNEQFF
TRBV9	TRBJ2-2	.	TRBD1	TGTGCCAGCAGCTCGGCCCGTAACAGGGGGCGTTTTGAGGCCGGGGAGCTGTTTTTT	CASSSARNRGRFEAGELFF
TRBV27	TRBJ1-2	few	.	TGTGCCAGCAGTTTAGGGGGGGGACCTAACGGTTATGGCTACACCTTC	CASSLGGGPNGYGYTF
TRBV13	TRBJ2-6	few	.	TGTGCCAGCAGCCCCAGGGTTGGGGCCAACGGCCTGACTTTC	CASSPRVGANGLTF
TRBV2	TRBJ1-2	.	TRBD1	TGTGCCAGCAGTGTAACCGGGACAGCTAACTATGGCTACACCTTC	CASSVTGTANYGYTF
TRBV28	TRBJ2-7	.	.	TGTGCCAGCAGTTTATTTCTCCGGGTGCAGTACTTC	CASSLFLRVQYF
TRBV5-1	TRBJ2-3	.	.	TGCGCCAGCAGCTTGCAGGGCTCTAGCACAGATACGCAGTATTTT	CASSLQGSSTDTQYF
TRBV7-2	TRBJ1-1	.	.	TGTGCCAGCAGCCCTACTTACCCGGGAGCTACTTTTGAAGCTTTCTTT	CASSPTYPGATFEAFF
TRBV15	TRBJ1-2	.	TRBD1	TGTGCCACCAGCAGAGATGGGACAGGGCGCAACTATGGCTACACCTTC	CATSRDGTGRNYGYTF
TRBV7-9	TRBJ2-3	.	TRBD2	TGTGCCAGCAGCTACGGACTAGGACGGGGCACAGATACGCAGTATTTT	CASSYGLGRGTDTQYF
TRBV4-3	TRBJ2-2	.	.	TGCGCCAGCAGCCTTGAGAGGTCGGACACCGGGGAGCTGTTTTTT	CASSLERSDTGELFF
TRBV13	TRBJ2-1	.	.	TGTGCCAGCAGCTTTGAGGGAGTTTATAATGAGCAGTTCTTC	CASSFEGVYNEQFF
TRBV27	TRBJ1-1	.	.	TGTGCCAGCAGTTTACAGAGGAAAGACACTGAAGCTTTCTTT	CASSLQRKDTEAFF
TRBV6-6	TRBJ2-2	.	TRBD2	TGTGCCAGCAGTTACGGGGGGGACCCGAACACCGGGGAGCTGTTTTTT	CASSYGGDPNTGELFF
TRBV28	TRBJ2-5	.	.	TGTGCCAGCAGTTTATTTCTCCGGGTGCAGTACTTC	CASSLFLRVQYF
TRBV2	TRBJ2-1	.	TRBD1	TGTGCCAACCGACAACAGGGGACGAGAGGCTACAATGAGCAGTTCTTC	CANRQQGTRGYNEQFF
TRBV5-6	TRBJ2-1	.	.	TGTGCCAGCAGCTTGGAAGCACTCGAATACAATGAGCAGTTCTTC	CASSLEALEYNEQFF
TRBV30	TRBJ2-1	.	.	TGTGCCTGCACGACGGACTATAGCTCCTACAATGAGCAGTTCTTC	CACTTDYSSYNEQFF
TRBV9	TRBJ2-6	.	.	TGTGCCAGCAGCGTAGTAGGAGGGGGCTATGGGGCCAACGGCCTGACTTTC	CASSVVGGGYGANGLTF
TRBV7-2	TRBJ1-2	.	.	TGTGCCAGCAGCCTAGAAGGGGGAGACTATGGCTACACCTTC	CASSLEGGDYGYTF